A single sample is the source of the 4 T cell receptor beta chains below, sequenced in a study of T cell responses to AZD1222 COVID-19 vaccine. The table came from immunoSEQ multiplex PCR; TCRdb's copy has only in-frame clones and leaves some out. The profile shows roughly 140,000 clones, about 90% of them singletons. The specimen comprised peripheral blood, sampled on day 0 of AZD1222 vaccination. The origin of the receptors is an adult in good health.

The V gene is TRBV9, the J gene TRBJ2-6; D is undetermined. Trimming left V 2 bases short and J 0 bases short, with 12 bases between. Germline CDR1 and CDR2: SGDLS and YYNGEE. The CDR3 sequence is 17 residues long. The CDR3 DNA follows: TGTGCCAGCAGCGTGGCCCTCCCGAGCTCTGGGGCCAACGTCCTGACTTTC. Its translation is CASSVALPSSGANVLTF.

This chain uses TRBV7-2 with TRBJ2-1, with 7 bases matching TRBD2. The CDR3 runs to 17 residues. Germline assignment: CDR1 SGHTA and CDR2 FQGNSA. The J segment lost 7 bases and the V segment lost 3 bases, leaving 15 bases of the junction unmatched. CDR3 bases: TGTGCCAGCAGCTTGGGAATGGGAGCGGGAAGGAAGAATGAGCAGTTCTTC. It codes for CASSLGMGAGRKNEQFF.

The chain links TRBV6-6 to TRBJ1-1, with D perhaps matching TRBD1 (5 bases). The germline gives CDR1 MNHNY, CDR2 SVGAGI (reference sequence). Trimming removed 6 bases at V and 6 bases at J, with 11 bases between. CDR3 length equals 12 residues. For the CDR3, the DNA is TGTGCCAGCAGCCCACCGGGGCCTGAAGCTTTCTTT. This encodes CASSPPGPEAFF.

The CDR3 here is CASSLIGHRIGATNEKLFF. The CDR3 bases are TGTGCCAGCAGCTTAATCGGGCATCGGATTGGGGCAACTAATGAAAAACTGTTTTTT. The chain has TRBV7-8 and TRBJ1-4; no firm D call. Germline V CDR1 and CDR2: SGHVS, FQNEAQ. This CDR3 contains 19 residues. Trimming removed 2 bases from V and 0 bases from J, with 19 bases in between.